This TCR beta chain was identified in a study of identical twins. TCRdb independently ran MiXCR on the 5' RACE reads; one entry per CDR3 protein. Among roughly 690,000 distinct CDR3 sequences listed, 21% were seen once. This clonotype showed up many times. The CDR3 runs 13 residues. V was pared by 6 bases and J by 2 bases, with 7 bases of the junction left unmatched. CDR1 is SQVTM and CDR2 is ANQGSEA in the germline V gene. These data were also reused for a study on T cells expressing NK-cell markers.

The chain carries TRBV29-1 and TRBJ2-7, with TRBD2 identical over 7 bases. The TCR sequence derives from a woman aged 18 to 35 in good health. Sequenced input: PBMCs. CDR3 sequence: CSVTQGGTYEQYF. CDR3 nucleotides: TGCAGCGTGACTCAGGGAGGGACCTACGAGCAGTACTTC.